This T cell receptor beta chain emerged from a study of T cells in Graves' hyperthyroidism and ophthalmopathy. This clonotype was seen repeatedly, ten times or more. TCR beta CDR3 region amplification was performed from RNA transcripts. HTBI primers were the set used in a first-round RT-PCR of the TCR CDR3. Each CDR3 protein is one row after TCRdb ran MiXCR on the multiplex PCR reads. The profile shows a few hundred thousand distinct CDR3 sequences, approximately 14% of them singletons. The CDR3 extends over 13 amino acids. Trimming shortened V by 4 bases and J by 4 bases, and 8 bases separated the two germline ends.

The TCR was taken from a woman aged 18-29 years with Graves' hyperthyroidism. The sample was blood. The rearrangement uses TRBV12-3 or TRBV12-4 and TRBJ1-3; no clear D. CDR3 DNA sequence: TGTGCCAGCAGTTGGTTGGGCGGAAACACCATATATTTT. This translates into CASSWLGGNTIYF.